This T cell receptor (beta chain) was found in a study of T-cell memory formation after mild COVID-19. As for the study in general: There were largely donor-specific TCR clusters.

5'RACE with constant-segment primers built TCRalpha and TCRbeta cDNA libraries with UMIs. Each CDR3 protein is one row after TCRdb ran MiXCR on the 5' RACE reads. This table has some 320,000 distinct CDR3 sequences, around an eighth appearing once. CDR3 length: 15 residues. Trimming removed 3 bases from V and 3 bases from J; junction bases left unmatched: 4. Germline V gene data show CDR1 as SGHRS and CDR2 as YFSETQ. Study results and caveats: Clones contracting across day 15 to 85 had a balanced CD4/CD8 profile; later expanding clones leaned CD4+. CD8+ contracting clones occupied EMRA, while CD4+ ones occupied mainly CM and EM.

This clonotype was detected only a few times. Its antigen is unknown. The sequence came from a man younger than 35 who had mild COVID-19 (a few samples of this study predate the infection). Cell type and time point are not known. Input material: PBMCs or a T cell subset sorted from them (not recorded which). The chain recombines TRBV5-1 with TRBJ2-7; 12 bases are shared with TRBD2. The chain's CDR3 is CASSSILAGGYEQYF. CDR3 coding DNA: TGCGCCAGCAGCTCCATACTAGCGGGGGGCTACGAGCAGTACTTC.